A selection of T cell receptor beta chains follows, all from one sample in a study of blood T cell repertoires in COVID-19. Clones were read by immunoSEQ multiplex PCR, and TCRdb kept only the in-frame ones, dropping some. The repertoire includes some 110,000 clones, approximately 86% of them detected once, and 4% to 5.5% sits in the top ten. Sequences were obtained from peripheral blood. Receptors originate from a man aged 35 to 55 with acute or convalescent COVID-19. Both conserved end residues are part of each CDR3. Fields, in order: V gene, D gene, J gene, clone size, CDR3 DNA, CDR3 protein. The D gene is left open where the match is weak. Only part of the rows carry a size: once, few, many, or a class if the clone is expanded.

v_gene: TRBV10-3
d_gene: -
j_gene: TRBJ1-1
abundance: -
CDR3nt: TGTGCCATCTCAACGGGTGGGGCCCCGGCAAACACTGAAGCTTTCTTT
CDR3aa: CAISTGGAPANTEAFF

v_gene: TRBV13
d_gene: -
j_gene: TRBJ2-7
abundance: -
CDR3nt: TGTGCCAGCGGGAGGTCCTACGAGCAGTACTTC
CDR3aa: CASGRSYEQYF

v_gene: TRBV9
d_gene: TRBD1
j_gene: TRBJ2-1
abundance: -
CDR3nt: TGTGCCAGCAGCACCCGGACAGGCGTAGACAATGAGCAGTTCTTC
CDR3aa: CASSTRTGVDNEQFF

v_gene: TRBV5-1
d_gene: -
j_gene: TRBJ1-6
abundance: -
CDR3nt: TGCGCCAGCAGCTCCTCGACAGCAGATTCACCCCTCCACTTT
CDR3aa: CASSSSTADSPLHF

v_gene: TRBV19
d_gene: TRBD1
j_gene: TRBJ2-5
abundance: -
CDR3nt: TGTGCCAGTAGTGAGGGGGCCCGAGAGACCCAGTACTTC
CDR3aa: CASSEGARETQYF

v_gene: TRBV3-1/TRBV3-2
d_gene: -
j_gene: TRBJ2-5
abundance: -
CDR3nt: TGTGCCAGCAGCCATGGGACAGCAGGGAGCGGGGAGACCCAGTACTTC
CDR3aa: CASSHGTAGSGETQYF

v_gene: TRBV11-2
d_gene: -
j_gene: TRBJ1-2
abundance: -
CDR3nt: TGTGCCAGCAGCTTAATCGGGGGTTGGTATGGCTACACCTTC
CDR3aa: CASSLIGGWYGYTF

v_gene: TRBV7-9
d_gene: TRBD1
j_gene: TRBJ2-3
abundance: -
CDR3nt: TGTGCCAGCAGCTGGGGGCAGGGGGAATTAGATACGCAGTATTTT
CDR3aa: CASSWGQGELDTQYF

v_gene: TRBV7-9
d_gene: -
j_gene: TRBJ1-1
abundance: -
CDR3nt: TGTGCCAGCAGCCTCAGGGATCATGCCACTGAAGCTTTCTTT
CDR3aa: CASSLRDHATEAFF

v_gene: TRBV7-2
d_gene: TRBD1
j_gene: TRBJ1-2
abundance: -
CDR3nt: TGTGCCAGCTCGAAGGACAGGGGCACCTATGGCTACACCTTC
CDR3aa: CASSKDRGTYGYTF

v_gene: TRBV7-2
d_gene: -
j_gene: TRBJ1-3
abundance: -
CDR3nt: TGTGCCAGCAGCTTAGGGGGGCCAGGAAACACCATATATTTT
CDR3aa: CASSLGGPGNTIYF

v_gene: TRBV27
d_gene: TRBD2
j_gene: TRBJ2-7
abundance: -
CDR3nt: TGTGCCACCTCGTCGACTAGCGTCATGTACGAGCAGTACTTC
CDR3aa: CATSSTSVMYEQYF

v_gene: TRBV9
d_gene: TRBD1
j_gene: TRBJ1-2
abundance: -
CDR3nt: TGTGCCAGCAGCCCGGCCGGACAGGGCTCTGGCTACACCTTC
CDR3aa: CASSPAGQGSGYTF

v_gene: TRBV18
d_gene: -
j_gene: TRBJ1-1
abundance: -
CDR3nt: TGTGCCAGCTCACCAGGACAGCAACTAAGGGGCACTGAAGCTTTCTTT
CDR3aa: CASSPGQQLRGTEAFF

v_gene: TRBV19
d_gene: -
j_gene: TRBJ2-5
abundance: -
CDR3nt: TGTGCCAGTAGTATAGACCTTGACAGGATCCAAGAGACCCAGTACTTC
CDR3aa: CASSIDLDRIQETQYF

v_gene: TRBV6-1
d_gene: TRBD1
j_gene: TRBJ1-6
abundance: -
CDR3nt: TGTGCCAGCAGTGCCAGACAGGGGGCAAAGAATTCACCCCTCCACTTT
CDR3aa: CASSARQGAKNSPLHF

v_gene: TRBV7-9
d_gene: TRBD1
j_gene: TRBJ2-5
abundance: -
CDR3nt: TGTGCCAGCAGCAGGAGACAGGGCGTAGAGACCCAGTACTTC
CDR3aa: CASSRRQGVETQYF

v_gene: TRBV23-1
d_gene: TRBD1
j_gene: TRBJ1-5
abundance: -
CDR3nt: TGCGCCAGCAGTCACATGCCGGGACAGGGTGCTCAGCCCCAGCATTTT
CDR3aa: CASSHMPGQGAQPQHF

v_gene: TRBV7-8
d_gene: -
j_gene: TRBJ2-3
abundance: few
CDR3nt: TGTGCCAGCAGATACGACCTGAAGGGGGACCGCGTCACGTGGACGCAGTATTTT
CDR3aa: CASRYDLKGDRVTWTQYF

v_gene: TRBV27
d_gene: TRBD1
j_gene: TRBJ1-4
abundance: -
CDR3nt: TGTGCCACCCGAACTCCGGGACAGCCTGAAAAACTGTTTTTT
CDR3aa: CATRTPGQPEKLFF

v_gene: TRBV19
d_gene: -
j_gene: TRBJ1-2
abundance: few
CDR3nt: TGTGCCAGTAGTATAGCCGGGAACTATGGCTACACCTTC
CDR3aa: CASSIAGNYGYTF

v_gene: TRBV9
d_gene: TRBD1
j_gene: TRBJ2-1
abundance: -
CDR3nt: TGTGCCAGCAGCGGCGCGGGACAGGGGGGGGCCCTCTTCGATGAGCAGTTCTTC
CDR3aa: CASSGAGQGGALFDEQFF

v_gene: TRBV7-2
d_gene: -
j_gene: TRBJ1-5
abundance: -
CDR3nt: TGTGCCAGCAGCCCAGGGTATGGGAATCAGCCCCAGCATTTT
CDR3aa: CASSPGYGNQPQHF

v_gene: TRBV7-2
d_gene: -
j_gene: TRBJ1-1
abundance: -
CDR3nt: TGTGCCAGCAGACCCTGGGGCACTGAGAACACTGAAGCTTTCTTT
CDR3aa: CASRPWGTENTEAFF

v_gene: TRBV6-6
d_gene: -
j_gene: TRBJ2-4
abundance: -
CDR3nt: TGTGCCAGCAGTTACTCGGAGACTGTTCAGTACTTC
CDR3aa: CASSYSETVQYF

v_gene: TRBV4-2
d_gene: TRBD1
j_gene: TRBJ1-4
abundance: -
CDR3nt: TGTGCCAGCAGCCTCAGACAGGGCTCTAATGAAAAACTGTTTTTT
CDR3aa: CASSLRQGSNEKLFF

v_gene: TRBV19
d_gene: -
j_gene: TRBJ2-3
abundance: few
CDR3nt: TGTGCCAGTAGTCAAGGGACACTCACTAGCACAGATACGCAGTATTTT
CDR3aa: CASSQGTLTSTDTQYF

v_gene: TRBV11-2
d_gene: TRBD1
j_gene: TRBJ1-2
abundance: -
CDR3nt: TGTGCCAGCAGCCCCCGGGACAGGGGGCATATAACCTTC
CDR3aa: CASSPRDRGHITF

v_gene: TRBV19
d_gene: -
j_gene: TRBJ1-1
abundance: -
CDR3nt: TGTGCCAGTACCGAAGACACGTCAGCTGAAGCTTTCTTT
CDR3aa: CASTEDTSAEAFF

v_gene: TRBV19
d_gene: -
j_gene: TRBJ1-5
abundance: -
CDR3nt: TGTGCCAGTAGTATAGGGTACGGGGGGTTCTTCAATCAGCCCCAGCATTTT
CDR3aa: CASSIGYGGFFNQPQHF

v_gene: TRBV10-3
d_gene: TRBD2
j_gene: TRBJ2-1
abundance: -
CDR3nt: TGTGCCACGAGAGGGACTAGCGGGAGGAATGAGCAGTTCTTC
CDR3aa: CATRGTSGRNEQFF

v_gene: TRBV7-2
d_gene: TRBD2
j_gene: TRBJ2-3
abundance: -
CDR3nt: TGTGCCAGCAGCTTATTCGGCCGACCGGGACTAGCGGGAGTGGATACGCAGTATTTT
CDR3aa: CASSLFGRPGLAGVDTQYF

v_gene: TRBV10-3
d_gene: -
j_gene: TRBJ2-1
abundance: -
CDR3nt: TGTGCCATCAGTGAGTCGATTTTGCGCGAGCGTTCCTACAATGAGCAGTTCTTC
CDR3aa: CAISESILRERSYNEQFF